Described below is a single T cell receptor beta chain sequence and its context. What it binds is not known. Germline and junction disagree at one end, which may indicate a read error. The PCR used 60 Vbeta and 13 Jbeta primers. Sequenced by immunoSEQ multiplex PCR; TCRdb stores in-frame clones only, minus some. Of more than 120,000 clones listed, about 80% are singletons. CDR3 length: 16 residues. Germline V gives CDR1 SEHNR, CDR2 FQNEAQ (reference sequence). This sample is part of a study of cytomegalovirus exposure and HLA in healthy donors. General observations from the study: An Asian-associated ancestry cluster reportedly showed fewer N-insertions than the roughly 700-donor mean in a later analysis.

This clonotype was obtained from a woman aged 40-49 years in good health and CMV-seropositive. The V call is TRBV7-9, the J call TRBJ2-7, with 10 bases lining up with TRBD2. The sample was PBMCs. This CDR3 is CSSSPRTSGSNYEQYF. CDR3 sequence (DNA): TGTTCCAGCAGCCCTCGGACTAGCGGATCAAACTACGAGCAGTACTTC.